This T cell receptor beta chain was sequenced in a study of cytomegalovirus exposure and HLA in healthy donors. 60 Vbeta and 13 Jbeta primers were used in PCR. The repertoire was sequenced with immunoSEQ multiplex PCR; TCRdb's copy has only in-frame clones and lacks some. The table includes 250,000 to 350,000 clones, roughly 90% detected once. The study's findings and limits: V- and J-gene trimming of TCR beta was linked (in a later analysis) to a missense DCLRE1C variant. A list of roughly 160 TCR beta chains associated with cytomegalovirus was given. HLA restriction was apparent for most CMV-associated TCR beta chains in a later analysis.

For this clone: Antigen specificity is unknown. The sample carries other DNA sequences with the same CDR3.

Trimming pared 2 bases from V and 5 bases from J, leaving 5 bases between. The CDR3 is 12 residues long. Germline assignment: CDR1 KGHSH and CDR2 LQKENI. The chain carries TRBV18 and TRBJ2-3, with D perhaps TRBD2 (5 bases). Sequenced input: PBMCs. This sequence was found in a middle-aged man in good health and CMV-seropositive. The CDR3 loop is CASSPGGDTQYF. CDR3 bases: TGTGCCAGCTCACCAGGAGGAGATACGCAGTATTTT.